This T cell receptor beta chain was identified in a study of response to subunit inactivated influenza vaccine. In TCRdb, the RT-PCR reads were re-called with MiXCR into one record per CDR3 protein. Of 500,000 to 600,000 distinct CDR3 sequences in the sample, approximately 14% were seen once. In this sample, this clonotype turned up a few times. Its antigen is not known. Whole-study results and caveats: Each seasonal flu vaccination may recruit only limited new T cells, authors suggested.

The V and J ends lost 0 bases and 6 bases respectively, with 13 bases between them. The germline gives CDR1 SEHNR, CDR2 FQNEAQ (reference sequence). This CDR3 comprises 15 residues. The sequence came from a man aged 45-65 years who received an inactivated influenza vaccine. Sequenced material: PBMCs from blood, taken 11 to 12 days after vaccination. The V call is TRBV7-9, the J call TRBJ2-3; D call uncertain. CDR3 nucleotides: TGTGCCAGCAGCTTAGCGAGAAGGATTCTGGATACGCAGTATTTT. It specifies CASSLARRILDTQYF.